Below, one T cell receptor (beta chain) is given with its context. In the authors' workflow: Nucleated cell counts were estimated from reference gene primer amplification. Sequencing was performed with immunoSEQ multiplex PCR; in TCRdb, only in-frame clones are kept and a portion is missing. V and J calls and clone size are those listed in that table; D and trimming were worked out from the DNA. The repertoire holds tens of thousands of clones, with 80% to 90% as singletons. The data were taken from a study of blood T cell repertoires in COVID-19. At the level of the study: The United States, Italy and Spain supplied acute and convalescent COVID-19 samples. Sample material is recorded as cDNA or gDNA derived from T cells, B-cell-depleted T cells, or PBMCs.

Sample: peripheral blood. The sequence came from an older woman with acute or convalescent COVID-19.

CDR3 sequence reads: CASSLELAGSVTGELFF. The CDR3 coding sequence is TGTGCCAGCAGCTTAGAGCTAGCGGGAAGTGTCACCGGGGAGCTGTTTTTT. The chain combines TRBV11-3 with TRBJ2-2; 9 bases align to TRBD2. The CDR3 runs 17 residues. Germline V CDR1 and CDR2: SGHNT, YENEEA. After removal of 0 bases from V and 4 bases from J, the junction contained 6 bases not matched to a gene.